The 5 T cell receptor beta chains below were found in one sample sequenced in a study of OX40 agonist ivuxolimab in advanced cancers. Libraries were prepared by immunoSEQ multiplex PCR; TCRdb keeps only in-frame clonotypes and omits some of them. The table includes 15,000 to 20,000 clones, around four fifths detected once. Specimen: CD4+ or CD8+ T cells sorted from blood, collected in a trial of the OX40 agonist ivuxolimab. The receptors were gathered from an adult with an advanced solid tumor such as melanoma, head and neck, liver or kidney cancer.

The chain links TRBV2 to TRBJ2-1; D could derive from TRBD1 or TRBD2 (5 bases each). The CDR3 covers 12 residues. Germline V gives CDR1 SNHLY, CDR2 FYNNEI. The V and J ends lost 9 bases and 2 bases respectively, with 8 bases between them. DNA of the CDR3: TGTGCCAGGACGGGACCCTACAATGAGCAGTTCTTC. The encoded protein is CARTGPYNEQFF. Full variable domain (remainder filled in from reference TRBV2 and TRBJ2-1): EPEVTQTPSHQVTQMGQEVILRCVPISNHLYFYWYRQILGQKVEFLVSFYNNEISEKSEIFDDQFSVERPDGSNFTLKIRSTKLEDSAMYFCARTGPYNEQFFGPGTRLTVL.

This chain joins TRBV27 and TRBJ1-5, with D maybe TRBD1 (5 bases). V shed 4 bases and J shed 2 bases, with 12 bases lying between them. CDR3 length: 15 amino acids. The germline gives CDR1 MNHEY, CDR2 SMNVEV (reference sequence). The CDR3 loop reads CASSSQGSGNQPQHF. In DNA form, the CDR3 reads TGTGCCAGCAGTTCCCAGGGAAGTGGCAATCAGCCCCAGCATTTT.

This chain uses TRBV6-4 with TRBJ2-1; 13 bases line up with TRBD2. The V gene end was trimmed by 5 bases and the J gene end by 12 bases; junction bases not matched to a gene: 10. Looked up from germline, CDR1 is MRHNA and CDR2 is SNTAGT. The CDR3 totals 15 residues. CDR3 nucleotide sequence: TGTGCCAGCAGTTTACTAGCGGGAGGGCAGGTAGTGCAGTTCTTC. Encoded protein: CASSLLAGGQVVQFF.

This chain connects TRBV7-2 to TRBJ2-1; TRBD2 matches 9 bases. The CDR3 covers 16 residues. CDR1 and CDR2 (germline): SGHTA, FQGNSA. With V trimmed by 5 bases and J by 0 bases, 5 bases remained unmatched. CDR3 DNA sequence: TGTGCCAGCAGCCTCCAACTAGCGGGCTCCTACAATGAGCAGTTCTTC. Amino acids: CASSLQLAGSYNEQFF.

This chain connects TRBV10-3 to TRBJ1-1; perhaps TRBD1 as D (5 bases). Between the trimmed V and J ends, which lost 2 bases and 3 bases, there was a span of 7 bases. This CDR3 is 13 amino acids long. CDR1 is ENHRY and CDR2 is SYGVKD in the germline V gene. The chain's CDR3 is CAISEAGDTEAFF. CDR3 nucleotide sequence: TGTGCCATCAGTGAGGCGGGGGACACTGAAGCTTTCTTT.